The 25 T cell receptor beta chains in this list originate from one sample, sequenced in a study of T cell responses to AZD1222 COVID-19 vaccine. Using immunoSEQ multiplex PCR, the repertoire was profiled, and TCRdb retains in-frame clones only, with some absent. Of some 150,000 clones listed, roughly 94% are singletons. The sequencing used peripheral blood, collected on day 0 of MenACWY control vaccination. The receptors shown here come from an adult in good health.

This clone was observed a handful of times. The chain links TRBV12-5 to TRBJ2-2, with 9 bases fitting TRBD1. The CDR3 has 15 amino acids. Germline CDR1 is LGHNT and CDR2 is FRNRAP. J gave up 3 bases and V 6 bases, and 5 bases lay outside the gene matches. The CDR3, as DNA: TGTGCTAGTGGCAAGGGACAGGGAGACACCGGGGAGCTGTTTTTT. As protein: CASGKGQGDTGELFF.

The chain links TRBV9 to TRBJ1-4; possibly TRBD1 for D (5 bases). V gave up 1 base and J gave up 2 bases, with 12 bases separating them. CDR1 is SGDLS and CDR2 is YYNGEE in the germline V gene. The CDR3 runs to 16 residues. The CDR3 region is CASSVFTGRTNEKLFF. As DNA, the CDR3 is TGTGCCAGCAGCGTATTCACGGGACGGACTAATGAAAAACTGTTTTTT.

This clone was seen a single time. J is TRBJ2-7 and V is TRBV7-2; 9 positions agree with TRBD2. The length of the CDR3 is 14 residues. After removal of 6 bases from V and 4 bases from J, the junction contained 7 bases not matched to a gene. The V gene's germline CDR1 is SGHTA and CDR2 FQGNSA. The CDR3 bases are TGTGCCAGCAGTATGGCGGGAGGGCCTTACGAGCAGTACTTC. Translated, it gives CASSMAGGPYEQYF.

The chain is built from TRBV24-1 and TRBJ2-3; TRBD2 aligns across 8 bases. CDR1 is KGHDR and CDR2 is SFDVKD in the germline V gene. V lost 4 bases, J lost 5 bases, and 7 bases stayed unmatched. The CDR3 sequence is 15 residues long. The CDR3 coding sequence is TGTGCCACCAGTGAAACGGGAGGGTTGGTAGATACGCAGTATTTT. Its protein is CATSETGGLVDTQYF.

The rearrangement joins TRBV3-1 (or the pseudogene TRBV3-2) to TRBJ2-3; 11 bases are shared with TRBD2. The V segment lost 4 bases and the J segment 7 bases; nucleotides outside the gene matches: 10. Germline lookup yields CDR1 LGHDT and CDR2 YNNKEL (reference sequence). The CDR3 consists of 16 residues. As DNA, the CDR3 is TGTGCCAGCAGCCGAACCATCGGGACTAGCGGAAATACGCAGTATTTT. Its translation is CASSRTIGTSGNTQYF.

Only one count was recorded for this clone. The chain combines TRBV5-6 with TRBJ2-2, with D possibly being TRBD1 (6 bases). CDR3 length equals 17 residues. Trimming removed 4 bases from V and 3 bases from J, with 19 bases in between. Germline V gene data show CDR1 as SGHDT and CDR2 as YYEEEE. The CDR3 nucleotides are TGTGCCAGCAGCAGTTACAGGGTTGGGGCTGACACCGGGGAGCTGTTTTTT. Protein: CASSSYRVGADTGELFF.

CDR3 region: CASSSPGGRATGELFF. In DNA form, the CDR3 reads TGTGCCAGCAGTTCCCCGGGCGGGAGGGCCACCGGGGAGCTGTTTTTT. The rearrangement uses TRBV6-2 or TRBV6-3 and TRBJ2-2; 9 bases line up with TRBD2. Germline V gene sequence: CDR1 MNHEY, CDR2 SVGEGT. The CDR3 is 16 amino acids. J lost 4 bases, V lost 4 bases, and 7 bases had no gene match.

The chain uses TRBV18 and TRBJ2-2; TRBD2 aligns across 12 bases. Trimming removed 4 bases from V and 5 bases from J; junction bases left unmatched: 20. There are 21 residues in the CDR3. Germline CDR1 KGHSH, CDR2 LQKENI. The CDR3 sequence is CASSRLPQGPNTSGRTGELFF. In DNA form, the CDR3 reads TGTGCCAGCTCACGGCTCCCGCAGGGACCGAACACTAGCGGGAGGACCGGGGAGCTGTTTTTT.

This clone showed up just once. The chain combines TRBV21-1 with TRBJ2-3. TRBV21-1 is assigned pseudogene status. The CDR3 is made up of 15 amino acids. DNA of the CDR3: TGTGCCAGCAGCTCGGGACCTAGGGTCGCAGATACGCAGTATTTT. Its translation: CASSSGPRVADTQYF.

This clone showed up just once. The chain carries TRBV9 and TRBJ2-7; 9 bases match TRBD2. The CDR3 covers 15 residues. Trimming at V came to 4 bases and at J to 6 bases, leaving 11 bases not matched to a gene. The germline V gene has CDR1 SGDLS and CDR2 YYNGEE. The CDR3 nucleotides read TGTGCCAGCAGCAAAGGCGGGAGGGCCGGTCCCGAGCAGTACTTC. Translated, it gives CASSKGGRAGPEQYF. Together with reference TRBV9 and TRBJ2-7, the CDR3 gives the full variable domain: DSGVTQTPKHLITATGQRVTLRCSPRSGDLSVYWYQQSLDQGLQFLIQYYNGEERAKGNILERFSAQQFPDLHSELNLSSLELGDSALYFCASSKGGRAGPEQYFGPGTRLTVT.

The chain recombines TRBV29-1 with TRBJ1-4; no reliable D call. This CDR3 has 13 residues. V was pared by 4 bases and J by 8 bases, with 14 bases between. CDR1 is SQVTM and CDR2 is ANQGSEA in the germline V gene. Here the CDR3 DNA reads TGCAGCGTTGTTAGAGGGATAGGGGAAAAACTGTTTTTT. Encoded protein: CSVVRGIGEKLFF.

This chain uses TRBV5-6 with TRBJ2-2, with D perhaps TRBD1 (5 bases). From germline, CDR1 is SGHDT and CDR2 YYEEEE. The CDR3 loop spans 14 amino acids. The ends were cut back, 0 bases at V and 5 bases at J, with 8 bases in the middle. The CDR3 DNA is TGTGCCAGCAGCTTGGGACAGATGACCGGGGAGCTGTTTTTT. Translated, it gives CASSLGQMTGELFF.

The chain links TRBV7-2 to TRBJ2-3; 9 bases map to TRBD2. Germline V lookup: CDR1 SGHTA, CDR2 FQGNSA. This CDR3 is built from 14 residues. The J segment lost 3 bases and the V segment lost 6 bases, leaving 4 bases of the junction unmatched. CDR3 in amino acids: CASRPSGTTDTQYF. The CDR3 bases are TGTGCCAGCAGACCTAGCGGGACGACAGATACGCAGTATTTT.

CDR3 sequence reads: CASSPTGTYGYTF. CDR3 nucleotides: TGTGCCAGCAGCCCGACAGGGACCTATGGCTACACCTTC. The chain couples TRBV9 to TRBJ1-2, with TRBD1 matching over 7 bases. Trimming cost V 4 bases and J 4 bases; bases outside gene matches: 4. The CDR3 consists of 13 residues. Germline CDR1 reads SGDLS; CDR2 reads YYNGEE.

CDR3 sequence reads: CASSLKGTYGYTF. Here the CDR3 DNA reads TGTGCCAGCAGTTTAAAGGGGACCTATGGCTACACCTTC. The chain recombines TRBV12-3 or TRBV12-4 with TRBJ1-2; D might be TRBD1 (5 bases). Trimming shortened V by 2 bases and J by 4 bases, and 8 bases separated the two germline ends. The CDR3 spans 13 residues.

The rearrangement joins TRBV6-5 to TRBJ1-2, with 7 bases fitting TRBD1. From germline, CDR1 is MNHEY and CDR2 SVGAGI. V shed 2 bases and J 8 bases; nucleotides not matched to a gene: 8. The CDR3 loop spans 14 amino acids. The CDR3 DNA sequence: TGTGCCAGCAGTTACGGGGACAGCTTCGGAGGCTACACCTTC. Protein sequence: CASSYGDSFGGYTF.

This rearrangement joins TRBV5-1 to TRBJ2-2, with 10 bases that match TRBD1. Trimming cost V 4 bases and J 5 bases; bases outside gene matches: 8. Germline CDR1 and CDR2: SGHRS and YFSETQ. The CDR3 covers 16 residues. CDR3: CASSIPTGGLTGELFF. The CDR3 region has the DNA TGCGCCAGCAGCATACCGACAGGGGGCCTGACCGGGGAGCTGTTTTTT. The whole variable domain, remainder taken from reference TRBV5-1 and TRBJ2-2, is KAGVTQTPRYLIKTRGQQVTLSCSPISGHRSVSWYQQTPGQGLQFLFEYFSETQRNKGNFPGRFSGRQFSNSRSEMNVSTLELGDSALYLCASSIPTGGLTGELFFGEGSRLTVL.

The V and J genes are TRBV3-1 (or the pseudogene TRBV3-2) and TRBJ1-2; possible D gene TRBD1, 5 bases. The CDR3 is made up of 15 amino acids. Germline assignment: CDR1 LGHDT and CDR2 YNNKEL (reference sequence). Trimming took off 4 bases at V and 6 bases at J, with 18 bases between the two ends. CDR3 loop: CASSPLRGGADGYTF. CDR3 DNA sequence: TGTGCCAGCAGCCCACTGCGGGGAGGGGCGGATGGCTACACCTTC.

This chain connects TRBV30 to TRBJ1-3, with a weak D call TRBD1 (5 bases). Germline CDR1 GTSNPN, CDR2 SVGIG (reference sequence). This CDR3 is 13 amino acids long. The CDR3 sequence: CAFAPGPGNTIYF. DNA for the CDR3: TGTGCATTTGCCCCAGGGCCTGGAAACACCATATATTTT. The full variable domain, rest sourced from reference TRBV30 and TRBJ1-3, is SQTIHQWPATLVQPVGSPLSLECTVEGTSNPNLYWYRQAAGRGLQLLFYSVGIGQISSEVPQNLSASRPQDRQFILSSKKLLLSDSGFYLCAFAPGPGNTIYFGEGSWLTVV.

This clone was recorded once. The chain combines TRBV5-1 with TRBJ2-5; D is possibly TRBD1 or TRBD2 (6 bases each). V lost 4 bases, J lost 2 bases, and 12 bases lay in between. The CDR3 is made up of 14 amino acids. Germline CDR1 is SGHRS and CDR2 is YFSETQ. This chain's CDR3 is CASSRTGTQETQYF. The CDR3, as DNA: TGCGCCAGCAGCCGAACAGGGACTCAAGAGACCCAGTACTTC.

The DNA of the CDR3 is TGTGCCAGCACCGCTCGACAGGGGAGTGAAAAACTGTTTTTT. It codes for CASTARQGSEKLFF. The genes are TRBV7-2 and TRBJ1-4, with 8 bases fitting TRBD1. Germline CDR1 SGHTA, CDR2 FQGNSA. The trim removed 7 bases at V and 7 bases at J, leaving 8 bases unmatched. The length of the CDR3 is 14 residues.

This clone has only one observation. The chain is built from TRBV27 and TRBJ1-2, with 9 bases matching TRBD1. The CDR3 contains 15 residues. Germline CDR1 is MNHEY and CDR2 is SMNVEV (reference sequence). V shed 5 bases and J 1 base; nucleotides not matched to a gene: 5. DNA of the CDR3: TGTGCCAGCAGTGTCGACAGGGGGAATAACTATGGCTACACCTTC. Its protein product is CASSVDRGNNYGYTF.

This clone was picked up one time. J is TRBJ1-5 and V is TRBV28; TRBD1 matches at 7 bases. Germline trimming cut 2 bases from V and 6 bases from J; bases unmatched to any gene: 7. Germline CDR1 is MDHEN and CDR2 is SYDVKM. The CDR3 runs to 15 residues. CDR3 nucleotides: TGTGCCAGCAGTTTAAGTGGGGCAGGGGGTCAGCCCCAGCATTTT. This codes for CASSLSGAGGQPQHF.

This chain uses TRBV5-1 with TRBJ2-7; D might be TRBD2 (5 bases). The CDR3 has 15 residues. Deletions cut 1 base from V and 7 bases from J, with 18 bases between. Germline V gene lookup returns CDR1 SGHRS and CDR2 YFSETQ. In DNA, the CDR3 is TGCGCCAGCAGCTTGTACGCGGGCTCGGGTGAAGAGCAGTACTTC. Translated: CASSLYAGSGEEQYF.

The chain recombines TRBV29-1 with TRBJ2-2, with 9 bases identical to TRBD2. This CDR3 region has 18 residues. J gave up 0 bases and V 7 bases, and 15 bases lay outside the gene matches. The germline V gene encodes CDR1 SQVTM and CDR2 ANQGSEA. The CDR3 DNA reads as TGCAGCGCCCCACGGTCGGGGACTAGCCCCTCGAACACCGGGGAGCTGTTTTTT. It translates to CSAPRSGTSPSNTGELFF.